These 16 T cell receptor beta chains share one sample of origin, sequenced in a study of cytomegalovirus exposure and HLA in healthy donors. The PCR had 60 Vbeta and 13 Jbeta primers. TCRdb's copy holds only in-frame clones and misses some; the assay was immunoSEQ multiplex PCR. The data show 190,000 or so clones, around 83% seen once. Sequencing used PBMCs. These receptors were taken from a man aged 45-65 years in good health and CMV-seronegative.

J is TRBJ2-1 and V is TRBV7-9, with D possibly matching TRBD2 (5 bases). The CDR3 covers 16 residues. The germline V gene has CDR1 SEHNR and CDR2 FQNEAQ (reference sequence). V lost 5 bases and J lost 0, with 14 bases in between. CDR3 region: CASSPLAGRSYNEQFF. CDR3 DNA sequence: TGTGCCAGCAGCCCTTTGGCGGGCCGCTCCTACAATGAGCAGTTCTTC.

This clone was recorded only once. V usage is TRBV6-5 and J usage is TRBJ1-2; no reliable D call. This CDR3 region has 14 residues. Trimming took 6 bases from V and 2 from J, leaving 13 bases between them. The V gene's germline CDR1 is MNHEY and CDR2 SVGAGI. CDR3 sequence reads: CASRPEGGNYGYTF. The CDR3 bases are TGTGCCAGCAGACCCGAGGGAGGGAACTATGGCTACACCTTC.

For this clone: The germline gene is not matched at one end of the junction; a read error may be the cause. The CDR3 here is CASSADLGGDRPTNEELFF. The CDR3 coding sequence is TGTGCCAGCAGCGCCGACTTAGGGGGTGACAGACCAACTAATGAAGAACTGTTTTTT. The rearrangement links TRBV9 to TRBJ1-4; D may be TRBD1 (6 bases). The germline V gene encodes CDR1 SGDLS and CDR2 YYNGEE. This CDR3 region has 19 residues.

The chain is built from TRBV6-6 and TRBJ2-3, with a possible D match to TRBD2 (6 bases). Trimming pared 6 bases from V and 1 base from J, leaving 11 bases between. The CDR3 loop spans 14 amino acids. Germline CDR1 and CDR2: MNHNY and SVGAGI (reference sequence). The DNA for the CDR3 is TGTGCCAGCAGCTGGGACTCTCGCACAGATACGCAGTATTTT. This gives the protein CASSWDSRTDTQYF.

This sequence joins TRBV5-4 and TRBJ1-5, with unresolved D. The CDR3 is made up of 15 amino acids. Germline V gene lookup returns CDR1 SGHNT and CDR2 YYREEE (reference sequence). The V gene lost 5 bases and the J gene lost 5 bases, with 17 bases spanning the gap. Here the CDR3 reads CASSESRWLDQPQHF. Written as DNA, the CDR3 is TGTGCCAGCAGTGAGTCTAGGTGGCTCGATCAGCCCCAGCATTTT.

In its sample, this clone was seen once. The chain employs TRBV6-1 and TRBJ1-1; TRBD1 matches at 7 bases. CDR3 size: 15 residues. V dropped 6 bases and J dropped 0; count of bases not matched to a gene: 7. CDR1 and CDR2 from the germline V gene are MNHNS and SASEGT. The CDR3 DNA sequence: TGTGCCAGCAGAAGGACAGGAGAGATGAACACTGAAGCTTTCTTT. As protein: CASRRTGEMNTEAFF.

The chain has TRBV4-3 and TRBJ1-2; perhaps TRBD1 as D (6 bases). V was shortened by 0 bases and J by 4 bases, with 9 bases between the two germline ends. CDR3 length equals 14 residues. The germline CDR1 and CDR2 sequences are LGHNA and YSLEER. The CDR3 DNA sequence: TGCGCCAGCAGCCAAGATCAGGGGACCTATGGCTACACCTTC. It translates to CASSQDQGTYGYTF.

V and J are TRBV6-6 and TRBJ2-5, with D possibly TRBD1 on 6 matching bases. Trimming left V 5 bases short and J 1 base short, with 14 bases between. The length of the CDR3 is 15 residues. Germline CDR1 is MNHNY and CDR2 is SVGAGI (reference sequence). The chain's CDR3 is CASSGAGASQETQYF. CDR3 coding DNA: TGTGCCAGCAGTGGGGCAGGGGCATCCCAAGAGACCCAGTACTTC.

The V and J genes are TRBV7-8 and TRBJ1-2; 9 nucleotides line up with TRBD1. The trim removed 4 bases at V and 4 bases at J, leaving 7 bases unmatched. The CDR3 loop spans 15 amino acids. CDR1 SGHVS and CDR2 FQNEAQ come from the germline V gene. The DNA of the CDR3 is TGTGCCAGCAGCTCTGGGACAGGGAGTTTCTATGGCTACACCTTC. This codes for CASSSGTGSFYGYTF.

This chain links TRBV6-4 with TRBJ2-7; 11 bases agree with TRBD2. This CDR3 has 18 amino acids. The ends lost 5 bases at V and 3 bases at J; junction bases unmatched: 15. The germline CDR1 and CDR2 sequences are MRHNA and SNTAGT. The CDR3 DNA follows: TGTGCCAGCAGTCCCCCCCGGACTAGCGGGCAATTTAACTACGAGCAGTACTTC. Translating gives CASSPPRTSGQFNYEQYF.

The chain couples TRBV7-2 to TRBJ1-5; D not certain. Trimming stripped 5 bases from V and 1 base from J, with 9 bases between. CDR3 size: 14 residues. Germline loops: CDR1 SGHTA, CDR2 FQGNSA. In nucleotides, the CDR3 is TGTGCCAGCAGCCTATCTAGCAGCAATCAGCCCCAGCATTTT. Amino acid sequence: CASSLSSSNQPQHF.

This clone was observed a handful of times. The genes are TRBV5-3 and TRBJ1-1; unclear D gene. TRBV5-3 is noted as an ORF with a role that remains uncertain. V was clipped by 3 bases and J by 0 bases, with 12 bases between them. The CDR3 sequence is 15 residues long. The CDR3 DNA follows: TGTGCCAGAAGCTCCCGAACTGTTATGAACACTGAAGCTTTCTTT. Its protein product is CARSSRTVMNTEAFF.

V is TRBV9 and J is TRBJ2-1, with D possibly matching TRBD2 (6 bases). The CDR3 spans 15 residues. CDR1 and CDR2 (germline): SGDLS, YYNGEE. V shed 4 bases and J shed 1 base, with 12 bases lying between them. The CDR3 reads CASSLAEGSYNEQFF. In DNA, the CDR3 is TGTGCCAGCAGCCTGGCGGAGGGATCCTACAATGAGCAGTTCTTC. The full variable domain, its missing parts supplied by reference TRBV9 and TRBJ2-1, is DSGVTQTPKHLITATGQRVTLRCSPRSGDLSVYWYQQSLDQGLQFLIQYYNGEERAKGNILERFSAQQFPDLHSELNLSSLELGDSALYFCASSLAEGSYNEQFFGPGTRLTVL.

The V gene is TRBV11-2, the J gene TRBJ2-7; 8 bases are shared with TRBD2. After removal of 2 bases from V and 4 bases from J, the junction contained 7 bases not matched to a gene. CDR3 length: 15 amino acids. Looked up from germline, CDR1 is SGHAT and CDR2 is FQNNGV. The CDR3 reads CASSLSQRGPYEQYF. The CDR3 DNA reads TGTGCCAGCAGCTTATCACAGCGGGGGCCTTACGAGCAGTACTTC. The full variable domain, completed using reference TRBV11-2 and TRBJ2-7, is EAGVAQSPRYKIIEKRQSVAFWCNPISGHATLYWYQQILGQGPKLLIQFQNNGVVDDSQLPKDRFSAERLKGVDSTLKIQPAKLEDSAVYLCASSLSQRGPYEQYFGPGTRLTVT.

V usage is TRBV5-5 and J usage is TRBJ2-2; 9 nucleotides align to TRBD2. CDR3 size: 19 residues. Unmatched junction bases numbered 19, after V lost 4 bases and J lost 6 bases. The germline gives CDR1 SGHKS, CDR2 YYEKEE (reference sequence). The CDR3 reads CASSLTLAPAGGFAGELFF. The CDR3 DNA follows: TGTGCCAGCAGCCTAACCCTGGCCCCAGCGGGGGGCTTTGCCGGGGAGCTGTTTTTT.

The V and J genes are TRBV9 and TRBJ2-7, with 11 bases fitting TRBD1. CDR1 SGDLS and CDR2 YYNGEE come from the germline V gene. CDR3 length: 16 residues. The V gene end was trimmed by 4 bases and the J gene end by 3 bases; junction bases not matched to a gene: 9. The CDR3 protein is CASSTRADRGLYEQYF. The CDR3 DNA reads as TGTGCCAGCAGCACGCGCGCGGACAGGGGGCTCTACGAGCAGTACTTC.